One T cell receptor beta chain is described in this entry. Its matching antigen is unknown. A junction end diverges from the germline sequence, so it may reflect a read error. This specimen belongs to a study of T cell repertoires in cytomegalovirus infection. In TCRdb, the reads were re-called with MiXCR into one record per CDR3 protein. The repertoire holds about 920,000 distinct CDR3 sequences, with approximately 32% as singletons. The CDR3 has 19 residues. Sample: cultured CD8+ T cells from PBMCs, taken from culture after CMV antigen stimulation. This receptor was identified in a human donor in good health (CMV status not recorded). Some clones in this sample may be carry-over from other donors' samples. The chain uses TRBV5-3 and TRBJ2-3; D not resolved. TRBV5-3 is classed as an ORF, of uncertain function. The CDR3 nucleotides are TGTGCCAGCAGCTTGGCCGCATTGTCCGGGTTAAGGGAACCAGATACGCAGTATTTT. Protein sequence: CASSLAALSGLREPDTQYF.